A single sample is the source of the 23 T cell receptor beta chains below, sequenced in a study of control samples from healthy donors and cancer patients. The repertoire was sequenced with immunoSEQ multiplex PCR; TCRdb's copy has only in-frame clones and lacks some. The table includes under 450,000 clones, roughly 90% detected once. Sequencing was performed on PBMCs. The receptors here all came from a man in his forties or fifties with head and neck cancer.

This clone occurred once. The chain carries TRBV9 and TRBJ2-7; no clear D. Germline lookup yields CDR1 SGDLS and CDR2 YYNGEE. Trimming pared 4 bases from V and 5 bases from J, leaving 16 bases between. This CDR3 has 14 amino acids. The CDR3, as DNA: TGTGCCAGCAGCCCCCGCAGGTTCGTAAACGAGCAGTACTTC. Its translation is CASSPRRFVNEQYF.

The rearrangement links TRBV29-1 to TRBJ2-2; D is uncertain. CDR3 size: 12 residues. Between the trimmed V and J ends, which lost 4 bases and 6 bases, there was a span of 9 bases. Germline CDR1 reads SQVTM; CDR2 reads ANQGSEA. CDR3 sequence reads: CSVGVTSGELFF. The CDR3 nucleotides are TGCAGCGTTGGGGTCACGTCCGGGGAGCTGTTTTTT.

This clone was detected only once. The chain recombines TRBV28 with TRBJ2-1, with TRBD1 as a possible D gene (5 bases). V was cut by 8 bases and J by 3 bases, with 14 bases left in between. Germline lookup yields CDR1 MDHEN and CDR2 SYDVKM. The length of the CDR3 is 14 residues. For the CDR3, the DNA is TGTGCCAGCGGTGACAGAGATAACTACAATGAGCAGTTCTTC. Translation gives CASGDRDNYNEQFF. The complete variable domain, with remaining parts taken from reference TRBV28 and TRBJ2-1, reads DVKVTQSSRYLVKRTGEKVFLECVQDMDHENMFWYRQDPGLGLRLIYFSYDVKMKEKGDIPEGYSVSREKKERFSLILESASTNQTSMYLCASGDRDNYNEQFFGPGTRLTVL.

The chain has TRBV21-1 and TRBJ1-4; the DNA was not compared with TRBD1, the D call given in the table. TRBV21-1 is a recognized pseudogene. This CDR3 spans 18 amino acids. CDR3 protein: CASSKVCKGMGFFEKLFF. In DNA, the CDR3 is TGTGCCAGCAGCAAAGTTTGTAAGGGGATGGGCTTCTTTGAAAAACTGTTTTTT.

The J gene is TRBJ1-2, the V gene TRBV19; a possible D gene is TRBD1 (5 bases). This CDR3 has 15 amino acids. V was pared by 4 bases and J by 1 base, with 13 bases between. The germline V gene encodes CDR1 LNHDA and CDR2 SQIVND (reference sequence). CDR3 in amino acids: CASSTRGTNNYGYTF. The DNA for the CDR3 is TGTGCCAGTAGTACCCGCGGGACGAATAACTATGGCTACACCTTC.

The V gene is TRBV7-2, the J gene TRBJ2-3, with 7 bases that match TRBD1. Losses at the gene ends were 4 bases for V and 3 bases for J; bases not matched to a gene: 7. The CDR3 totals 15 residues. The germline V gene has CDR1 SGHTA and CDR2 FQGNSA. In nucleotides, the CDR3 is TGTGCCAGCAGCTCAACGGGACAGATGACAGATACGCAGTATTTT. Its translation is CASSSTGQMTDTQYF.

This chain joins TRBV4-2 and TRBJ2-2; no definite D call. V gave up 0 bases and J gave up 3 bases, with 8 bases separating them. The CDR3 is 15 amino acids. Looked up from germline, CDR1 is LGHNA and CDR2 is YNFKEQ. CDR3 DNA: TGTGCCAGCAGCCAAGAGACTCAGGACACCGGGGAGCTGTTTTTT. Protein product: CASSQETQDTGELFF.

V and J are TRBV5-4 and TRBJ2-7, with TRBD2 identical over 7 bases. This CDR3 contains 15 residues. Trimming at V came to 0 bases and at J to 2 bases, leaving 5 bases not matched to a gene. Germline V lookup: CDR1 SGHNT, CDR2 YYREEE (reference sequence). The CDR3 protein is CASSLVASGPYEQYF. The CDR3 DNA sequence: TGTGCCAGCAGCTTGGTAGCTAGCGGTCCCTACGAGCAGTACTTC.

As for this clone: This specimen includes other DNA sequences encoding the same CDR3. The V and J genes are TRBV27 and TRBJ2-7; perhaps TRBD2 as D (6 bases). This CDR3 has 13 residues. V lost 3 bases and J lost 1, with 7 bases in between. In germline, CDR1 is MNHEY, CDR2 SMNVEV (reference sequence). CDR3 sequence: CASSFGTSYEQYF. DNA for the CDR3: TGTGCCAGCAGTTTCGGGACTTCCTACGAGCAGTACTTC.

In DNA form, the CDR3 reads TGTGCCAGCAGCTTAGACGAGGGGTCACCCCTCCACTTT. This codes for CASSLDEGSPLHF. The chain links TRBV11-2 to TRBJ1-6, with a weak D call TRBD1 (5 bases). The germline CDR1 and CDR2 sequences are SGHAT and FQNNGV. This CDR3 region has 13 residues. Trimming stripped 0 bases from V and 10 bases from J, with 7 bases between.

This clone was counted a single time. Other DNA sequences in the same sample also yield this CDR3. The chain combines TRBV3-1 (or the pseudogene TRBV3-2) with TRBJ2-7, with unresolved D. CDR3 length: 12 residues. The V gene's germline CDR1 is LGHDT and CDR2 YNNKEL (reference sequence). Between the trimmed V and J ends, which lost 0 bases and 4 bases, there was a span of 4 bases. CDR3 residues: CASSQEVYEQYF. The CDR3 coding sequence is TGTGCCAGCAGCCAAGAGGTGTACGAGCAGTACTTC.

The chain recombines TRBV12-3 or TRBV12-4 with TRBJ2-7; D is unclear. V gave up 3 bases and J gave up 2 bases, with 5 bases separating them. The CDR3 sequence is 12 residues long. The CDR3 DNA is TGTGCCAGCAGTTTGGATGCCTACGAGCAGTACTTC. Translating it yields CASSLDAYEQYF.

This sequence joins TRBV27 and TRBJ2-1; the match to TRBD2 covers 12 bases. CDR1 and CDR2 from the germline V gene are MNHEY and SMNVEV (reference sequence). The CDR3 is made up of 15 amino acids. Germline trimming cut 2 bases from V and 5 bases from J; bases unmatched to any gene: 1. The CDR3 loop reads CASSLLAGGNNEQFF. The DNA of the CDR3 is TGTGCCAGCAGTTTACTAGCGGGAGGGAACAATGAGCAGTTCTTC.

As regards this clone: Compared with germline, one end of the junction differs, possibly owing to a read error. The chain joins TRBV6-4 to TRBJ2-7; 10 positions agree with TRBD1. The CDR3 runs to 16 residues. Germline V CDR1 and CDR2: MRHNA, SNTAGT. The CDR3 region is CASNLCRDRGSHEQYF. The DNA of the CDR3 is TGTGCCAGCAATTTATGTAGGGACAGGGGCTCCCACGAGCAGTACTTC.

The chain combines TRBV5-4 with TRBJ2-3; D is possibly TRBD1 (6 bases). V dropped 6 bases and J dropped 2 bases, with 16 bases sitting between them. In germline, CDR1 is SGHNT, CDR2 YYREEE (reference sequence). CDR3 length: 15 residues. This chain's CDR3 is CASTLDRGYTDTQYF. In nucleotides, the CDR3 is TGTGCCAGCACCCTGGACAGAGGCTACACAGATACGCAGTATTTT. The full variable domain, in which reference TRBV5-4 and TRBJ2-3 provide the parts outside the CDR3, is ETGVTQSPTHLIKTRGQQVTLRCSSQSGHNTVSWYQQALGQGPQFIFQYYREEENGRGNFPPRFSGLQFPNYSSELNVNALELDDSALYLCASTLDRGYTDTQYFGPGTRLTVL.

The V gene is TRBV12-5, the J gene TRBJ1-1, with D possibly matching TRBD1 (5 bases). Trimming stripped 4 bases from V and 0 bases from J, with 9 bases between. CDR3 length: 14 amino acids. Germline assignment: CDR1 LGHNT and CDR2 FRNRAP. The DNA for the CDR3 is TGTGCTAGTGGTTCGCCCAGGGTGAACACTGAAGCTTTCTTT. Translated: CASGSPRVNTEAFF.

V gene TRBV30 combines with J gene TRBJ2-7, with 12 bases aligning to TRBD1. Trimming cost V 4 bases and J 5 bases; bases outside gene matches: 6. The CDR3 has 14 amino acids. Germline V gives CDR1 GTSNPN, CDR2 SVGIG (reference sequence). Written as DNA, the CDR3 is TGTGCCTGGACCGGGACAGGGGGCTTGGACGAGCAGTACTTC. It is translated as CAWTGTGGLDEQYF.

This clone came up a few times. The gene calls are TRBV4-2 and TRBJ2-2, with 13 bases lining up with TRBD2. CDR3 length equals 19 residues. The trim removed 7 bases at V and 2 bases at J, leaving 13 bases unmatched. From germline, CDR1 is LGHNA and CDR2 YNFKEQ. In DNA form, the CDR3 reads TGTGCCAGCAAGAGTCTCGGACTAGCGGGGGCCAAAAACACCGGGGAGCTGTTTTTT. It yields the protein CASKSLGLAGAKNTGELFF.

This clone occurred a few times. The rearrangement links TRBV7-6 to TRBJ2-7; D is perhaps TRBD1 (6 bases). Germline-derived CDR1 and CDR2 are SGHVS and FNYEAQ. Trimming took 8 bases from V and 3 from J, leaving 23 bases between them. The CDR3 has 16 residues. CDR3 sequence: CASPEEGHHQNYEQYF. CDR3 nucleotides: TGTGCCAGCCCCGAAGAGGGACACCACCAGAACTACGAGCAGTACTTC. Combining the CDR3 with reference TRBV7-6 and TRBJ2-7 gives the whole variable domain GAGVSQSPRYKVTKRGQDVALRCDPISGHVSLYWYRQALGQGPEFLTYFNYEAQQDKSGLPNDRFSAERPEGSISTLTIQRTEQRDSAMYRCASPEEGHHQNYEQYFGPGTRLTVT.

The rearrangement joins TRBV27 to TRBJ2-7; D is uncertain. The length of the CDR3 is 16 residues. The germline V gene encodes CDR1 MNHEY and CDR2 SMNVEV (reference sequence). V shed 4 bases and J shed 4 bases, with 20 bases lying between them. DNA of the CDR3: TGTGCCAGCAGTTCGTACGGGCAGGCCCCCATTTACGAGCAGTACTTC. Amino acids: CASSSYGQAPIYEQYF.

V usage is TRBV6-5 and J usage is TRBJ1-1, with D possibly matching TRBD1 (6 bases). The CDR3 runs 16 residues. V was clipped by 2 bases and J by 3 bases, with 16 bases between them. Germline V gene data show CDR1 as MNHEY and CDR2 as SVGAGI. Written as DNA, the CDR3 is TGTGCCAGCAGTTACCTCGGACAGCGACAACACACTGAAGCTTTCTTT. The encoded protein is CASSYLGQRQHTEAFF.

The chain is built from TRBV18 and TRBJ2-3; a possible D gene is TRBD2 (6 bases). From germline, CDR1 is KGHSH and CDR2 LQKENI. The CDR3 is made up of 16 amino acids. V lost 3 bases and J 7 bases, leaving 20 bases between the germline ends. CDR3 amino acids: CASSPAGLQAQYTQYF. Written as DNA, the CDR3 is TGTGCCAGCTCACCTGCGGGGCTACAAGCACAATATACGCAGTATTTT.

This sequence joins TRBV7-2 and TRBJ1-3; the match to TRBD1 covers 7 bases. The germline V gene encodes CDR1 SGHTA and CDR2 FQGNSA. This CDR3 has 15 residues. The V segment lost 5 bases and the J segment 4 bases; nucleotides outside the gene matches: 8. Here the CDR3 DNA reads TGTGCCAGCAGCCCGGAGGGGGCGTCCGGAAACACCATATATTTT. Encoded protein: CASSPEGASGNTIYF.